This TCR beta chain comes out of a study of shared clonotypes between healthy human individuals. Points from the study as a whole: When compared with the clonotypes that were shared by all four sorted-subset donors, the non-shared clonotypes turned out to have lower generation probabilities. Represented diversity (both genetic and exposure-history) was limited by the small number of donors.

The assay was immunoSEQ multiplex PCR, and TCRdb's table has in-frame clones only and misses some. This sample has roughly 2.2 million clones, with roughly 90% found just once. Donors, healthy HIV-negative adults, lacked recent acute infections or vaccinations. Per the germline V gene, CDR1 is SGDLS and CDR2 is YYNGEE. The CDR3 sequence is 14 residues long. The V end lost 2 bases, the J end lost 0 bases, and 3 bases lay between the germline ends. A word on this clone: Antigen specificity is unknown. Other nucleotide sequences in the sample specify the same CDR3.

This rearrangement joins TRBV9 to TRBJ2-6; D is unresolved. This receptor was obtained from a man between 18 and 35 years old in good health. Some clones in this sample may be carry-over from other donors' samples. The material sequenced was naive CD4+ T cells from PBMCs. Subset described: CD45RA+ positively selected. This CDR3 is CASSVVSGANVLTF. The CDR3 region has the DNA TGTGCCAGCAGCGTGGTCTCTGGGGCCAACGTCCTGACTTTC.